Sequencing of this T cell receptor beta chain was carried out in a study of shared clonotypes between healthy human individuals (TCRdb year 2020). With regard to the full study: The cohort included a few men and two women between 18 and 49 years of age. For each donor, three plates each were used for CD4 naive and CD4 memory, two plates were used for CD8 naive, and one plate was used for CD8 memory. The study deeply sequenced blood TCR repertoires of about 5 healthy adults to estimate repertoire size and the extent of clonotype sharing between individuals. Libraries were prepared and TCR repertoires were sequenced by different laboratories using diverse techniques, in order to increase sequencing depth and limit assay-specific biases. Each donor's leukapheresis produced roughly between roughly 0.9 and 9 billion PBMCs.

V is pared back by 3 bases and J by 1 base, with 15 bases lying between the germline termini. From a lookup of the germline V gene, CDR1 and CDR2 are SGHDN and FVKESK. The CDR3 holds 16 amino acids from the cysteine to the phenylalanine. Only the CDR3 part of the read is kept: 48 bases, read in frame from the first base. General findings and caveats noted by the study authors: Pairwise subsampling led to the expectation that sequencing depth would affect the degree of clonotype sharing among donors. Clonotypes shared by all four sorted-subset donors showed higher generation probabilities than non-shared clonotypes. The small number of donors limited the genetic and exposure-history diversity represented. Sampling was restricted to blood, and TCR repertoires in tissues likely differ from the TCR repertoires found in blood. Even with the large sequencing depth, rarefaction of the sorted-subset datasets indicated that sequencing was incomplete. Across four donors, approximately 5% of naive CD4, roughly 3.5% of naive CD8, 2% to 2.5% of memory CD4, and under 0.45% of memory CD8 clonotypes were shared. Estimated clonotype richness was generally larger for naive than for memory subsets.

Of note for this clone: What this receptor recognizes is not known. No quality values exist for individual bases; no much larger clone is one base distant.

Healthy HIV-negative adults with no recently reported acute infections or vaccinations were included as donors. Every donor was a Caucasian adult living in Nashville, Tennessee, USA. CD4+ T cells were enriched by magnetic negative selection, after which naive cells were positively selected on CD45RA and the negative fraction was taken as the memory subset. Blood was collected by leukapheresis, and PBMCs were isolated by Ficoll-Histopaque density gradient centrifugation and then cryopreserved in liquid nitrogen vapor phase. Analytical flow cytometry was used to check the purity and quantity of every magnetically sorted T cell population. Each sorted fraction had its genomic DNA isolated and then quantified by UV absorbance on a Nanodrop 2000c. Using the deep immunoSEQ assay, TCR CDR3 regions were amplified from genomic DNA by multiplex PCR. For each cell subset, the extracted genomic DNA was distributed evenly across all wells of several immunoSEQ 96-well plates, and each plate served as one replicate. For sorted subsets, 200 to 250 ng of genomic DNA, equivalent to some 33,000 T cell genomes, went into each replicate PCR. Purified libraries were quantified with a Qubit 3.0 fluorometer, sized on a Bioanalyzer 2100, and re-quantified with the KAPA Library Quantification kit. Each immunoSEQ 96-well plate was sequenced on its own single-read 150-cycle Illumina NextSeq 550 flow cell. In the original analysis: Because only junctional sequences without quality scores were contained in the immunoSEQ output, filtering matching that applied to full-length reads could not be performed. Sequences were annotated with PyIR, a Python wrapper for IgBLAST v1.9, and V/J genes and CDR3 were assigned using IMGT germline references. Reads were filtered out if the reads had weak V/J assignments (E-value above 1e-6), no CDR3, stop codons, out-of-frame junctions, or ambiguous translated residues. V3J clonotypes were defined as sequences sharing the same inferred V gene, J gene, and CDR3 amino acid sequence. To compute the percentage overlap between repertoires, the number of shared unique clonotypes was divided by the size of the smaller repertoire. RTK rarefaction, the Chao1 estimator, and Recon v2.1 estimates of unobserved clonotypes were used to assess repertoire richness. Generation probabilities were computed with OLGA for all TCRbeta clonotypes obtained by the gDNA method from several donors. Here the immuneACCESS table is served through TCRdb, limited to in-frame sequences with V and J called. Missing clones are a known gap in these copies; in checked studies unresolved V genes cover under half, and the rest lacks a known reason. V and J calls and clone size come straight from that table; D and trimming were deduced from the DNA. This sample gives approximately 1.5 million clones in total; 97% to 99% of them show up just once. Approximately 0.38% of the sample is in the top ten clones.

The TCR sequence derives from a man aged 30 to 39 in good health. The source material was naive CD4+ T cells sorted from blood. The sample's cell subset or site label, in plain terms: CD45RA+ positively selected. This receptor chain uses TRBV14 and TRBJ1-1; TRBD1 is possibly the D segment (5 matching bases). The CDR3 region reads CASSHSGGRSNTEAFF. The bases are TGTGCCAGCAGCCATTCGGGGGGGAGGTCGAACACTGAAGCTTTCTTT.